Listed below are T cell receptor beta chains from one sample, sequenced in a study of T-cell reconstitution after alpha-beta-depleted transplantation in children. MiXCR, run by TCRdb on the PCR reads, gives a single entry per CDR3 protein. This table has around 200,000 distinct CDR3 sequences, about a tenth appearing once. Here the sequenced sample was PBMCs, taken before TCRalphabeta/CD19-depleted stem cell transplant. The source is a child younger than two with acute myeloid leukemia, due to receive a stem cell transplant. CDR3s include the opening cysteine and the closing phenylalanine or tryptophan. A D gene is named only where the DNA matches it firmly. Expanded clones get a size class; other rows say once, few or many, or leave the size out.

TRBJ2-7 | many | 16 | TRBD2 | TRBV7-2 | CASSLETSGRAYEQYF | TGTGCCAGCAGCTTAGAGACTAGCGGGAGGGCCTACGAGCAGTACTTC
TRBJ2-5 | many | 12 | . | TRBV3-1 | CASSREVQTQYF | TGTGCCAGCAGCCGGGAGGTACAGACCCAGTACTTC
TRBJ1-6 | many | 16 | TRBD1 | TRBV12-3/TRBV12-4 | CASSIWTGAGYSPLHF | TGTGCCAGCAGTATCTGGACAGGGGCCGGCTATTCACCCCTCCACTTT
TRBJ1-2 | many | 15 | TRBD1 | TRBV7-3 | CASSPGGFFNYGYTF | TGTGCCAGCAGCCCAGGGGGATTTTTTAACTATGGCTACACCTTC
TRBJ2-1 | many | 12 | . | TRBV20-1 | CSASLVDSEQFF | TGCAGTGCTAGTTTGGTGGACTCTGAGCAGTTCTTC
TRBJ2-5 | many | 15 | . | TRBV6-5 | CASSYSYTEEETQYF | TGTGCCAGCAGTTACTCGTACACGGAAGAAGAGACCCAGTACTTC
TRBJ2-7 | many | 12 | . | TRBV3-1 | CASSGPDYEQYF | TGTGCCAGCAGCGGCCCTGACTACGAGCAGTACTTC
TRBJ1-6 | many | 12 | TRBD1 | TRBV20-1 | CSASNRGSPLHF | TGCAGTGCTAGCAACAGGGGATCACCCCTCCACTTT
TRBJ2-2 | many | 12 | . | TRBV3-1 | CASTAPAGELFF | TGTGCCAGCACGGCCCCCGCCGGGGAGCTGTTTTTT
TRBJ1-5 | many | 14 | . | TRBV18 | CASSPNSGDQPQHF | TGTGCCAGCTCACCAAATTCAGGGGATCAGCCCCAGCATTTT
TRBJ2-7 | few | 13 | TRBD1 | TRBV11-2 | CASSSRDRGEQYF | TGTGCCAGCAGCTCCCGGGACAGGGGGGAGCAGTACTTC
TRBJ2-4 | many | 18 | TRBD2 | TRBV23-1 | CASESGTSGNGGKNIQYF | TGCGCCAGCGAATCCGGGACTAGCGGGAACGGAGGCAAAAACATTCAGTACTTC
TRBJ1-5 | many | 16 | TRBD1 | TRBV7-2 | CASSLRSGGGNQPQHF | TGTGCCAGCAGTTTAAGGTCAGGGGGAGGGAATCAGCCCCAGCATTTT
TRBJ2-2 | many | 16 | TRBD2 | TRBV4-3 | CASSQDREANTGELFF | TGCGCCAGCAGCCAAGATCGGGAGGCGAACACCGGGGAGCTGTTTTTT
TRBJ1-6 | many | 14 | . | TRBV2 | CASTQTGQNSPLHF | TGTGCCAGCACCCAGACCGGACAGAATTCACCCCTCCACTTT
TRBJ2-7 | many | 14 | . | TRBV7-3 | CASSLTRTSTEQYF | TGTGCCAGCAGCTTAACGAGAACTTCTACCGAGCAGTACTTC
TRBJ1-1 | few | 13 | . | TRBV5-1 | CASSTGQHSGAFF | TGCGCCAGCAGCACGGGACAACACTCTGGGGCTTTCTTT
TRBJ1-5 | many | 15 | . | TRBV20-1 | CSAREDLNSNQPQHF | TGCAGTGCTAGAGAAGACTTAAATAGCAATCAGCCCCAGCATTTT
TRBJ2-1 | . | 16 | . | TRBV5-1 | CASRVGGGASYNEQFF | TGCGCCAGCAGAGTAGGTGGGGGGGCCTCCTACAATGAGCAGTTCTTC
TRBJ1-2 | many | 14 | . | TRBV14 | CASSQQGLGYGYTF | TGTGCCAGCAGCCAACAGGGTCTCGGCTATGGCTACACCTTC
TRBJ2-7 | . | 14 | TRBD2 | TRBV10-1 | CASSDGAGVYEQYF | TGCGCCAGCAGTGATGGGGCGGGGGTCTACGAGCAGTACTTC
TRBJ1-5 | many | 15 | . | TRBV12-3/TRBV12-4 | CASRPGGESNQPQHF | TGTGCCAGCAGACCCGGGGGGGAAAGCAATCAGCCCCAGCATTTT
TRBJ2-3 | many | 12 | . | TRBV24-1 | CATSGPVDTQYF | TGTGCCACCAGTGGTCCCGTTGATACGCAGTATTTT
TRBJ1-6 | many | 16 | . | TRBV10-3 | CAISESAQGGNSPLHF | TGTGCCATCAGTGAGTCCGCCCAGGGAGGGAATTCACCCCTCCACTTT